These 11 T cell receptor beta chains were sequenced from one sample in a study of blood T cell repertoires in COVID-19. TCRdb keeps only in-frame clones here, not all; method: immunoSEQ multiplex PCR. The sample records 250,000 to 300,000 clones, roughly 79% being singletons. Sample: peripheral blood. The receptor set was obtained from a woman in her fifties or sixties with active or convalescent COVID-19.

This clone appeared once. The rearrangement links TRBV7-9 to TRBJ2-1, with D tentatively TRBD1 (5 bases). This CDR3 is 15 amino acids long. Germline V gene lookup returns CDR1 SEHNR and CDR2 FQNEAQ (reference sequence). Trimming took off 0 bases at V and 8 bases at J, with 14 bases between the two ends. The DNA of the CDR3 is TGTGCCAGCAGCTTAGCAAGGGGCCCCATGGATGAGCAGTTCTTC. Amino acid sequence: CASSLARGPMDEQFF.

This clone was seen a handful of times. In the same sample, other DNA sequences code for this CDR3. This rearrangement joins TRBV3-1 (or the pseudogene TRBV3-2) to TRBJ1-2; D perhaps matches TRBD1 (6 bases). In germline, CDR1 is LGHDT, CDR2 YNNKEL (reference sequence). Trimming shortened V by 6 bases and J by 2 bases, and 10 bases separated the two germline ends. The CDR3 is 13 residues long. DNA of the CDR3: TGTGCCAGCAGTCCCGGACAGAACTATGGCTACACCTTC. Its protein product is CASSPGQNYGYTF.

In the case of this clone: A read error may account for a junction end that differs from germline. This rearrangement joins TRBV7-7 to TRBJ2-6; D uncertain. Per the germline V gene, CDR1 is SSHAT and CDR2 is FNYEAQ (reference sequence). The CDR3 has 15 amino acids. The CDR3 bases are TGTGCTAGCAGCTTAGATAGCTCTGGGGCCAACGTCCTGACTTTC. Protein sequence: CASSLDSSGANVLTF.

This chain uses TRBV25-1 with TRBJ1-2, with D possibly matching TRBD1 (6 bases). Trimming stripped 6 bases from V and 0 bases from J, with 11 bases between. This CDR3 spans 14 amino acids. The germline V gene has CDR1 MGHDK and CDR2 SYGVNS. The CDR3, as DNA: TGTGCCAGCAGAGGGGGTAGGGCTAACTATGGCTACACCTTC. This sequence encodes CASRGGRANYGYTF.

The CDR3 DNA reads as TGTGCCAGCAGTTATCCGGACAGGGCGACAGATACGCAGTATTTT. Encoded protein: CASSYPDRATDTQYF. This chain joins TRBV6-5 and TRBJ2-3; 8 bases are a match to TRBD1. The CDR3 has 15 amino acids. Germline CDR1 MNHEY, CDR2 SVGAGI. The V gene end was trimmed by 3 bases and the J gene end by 3 bases; junction bases not matched to a gene: 5.

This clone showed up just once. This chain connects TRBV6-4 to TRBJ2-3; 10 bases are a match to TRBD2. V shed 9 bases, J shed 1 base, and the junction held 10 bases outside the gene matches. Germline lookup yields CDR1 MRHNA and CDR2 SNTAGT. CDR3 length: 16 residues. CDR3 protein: CARGRQRGGGTDTQYF. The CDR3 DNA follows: TGTGCCAGGGGTAGGCAGCGGGGGGGAGGCACAGATACGCAGTATTTT.

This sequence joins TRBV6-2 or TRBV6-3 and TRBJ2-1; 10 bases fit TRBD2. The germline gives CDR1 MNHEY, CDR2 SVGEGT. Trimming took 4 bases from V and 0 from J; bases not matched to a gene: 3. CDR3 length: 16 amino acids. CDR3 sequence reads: CASSWERGGSYNEQFF. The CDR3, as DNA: TGTGCCAGCAGTTGGGAGCGGGGGGGCTCCTACAATGAGCAGTTCTTC.

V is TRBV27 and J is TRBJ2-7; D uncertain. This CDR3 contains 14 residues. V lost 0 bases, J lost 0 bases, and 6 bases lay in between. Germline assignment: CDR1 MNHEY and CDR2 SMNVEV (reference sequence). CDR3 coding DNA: TGTGCCAGCAGTTTATCAGACAACTCCTACGAGCAGTACTTC. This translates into CASSLSDNSYEQYF.

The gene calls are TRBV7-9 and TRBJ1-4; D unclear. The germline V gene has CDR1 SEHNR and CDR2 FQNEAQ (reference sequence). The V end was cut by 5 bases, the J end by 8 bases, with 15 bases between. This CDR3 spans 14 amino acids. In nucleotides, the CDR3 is TGTGCCAGCAGCGAGGACTCATTGGGGGAAAAACTGTTTTTT. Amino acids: CASSEDSLGEKLFF.

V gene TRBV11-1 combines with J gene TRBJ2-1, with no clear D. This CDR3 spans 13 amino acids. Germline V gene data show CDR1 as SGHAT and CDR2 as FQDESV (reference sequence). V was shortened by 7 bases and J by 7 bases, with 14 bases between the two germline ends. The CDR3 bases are TGTGCCAGCACCCACGGAACTACGAATGAGCAGTTCTTC. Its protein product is CASTHGTTNEQFF.

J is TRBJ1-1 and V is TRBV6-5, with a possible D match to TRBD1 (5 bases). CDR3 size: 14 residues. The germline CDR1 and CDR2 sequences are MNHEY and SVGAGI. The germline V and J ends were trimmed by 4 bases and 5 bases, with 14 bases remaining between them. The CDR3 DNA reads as TGTGCCAGCAGTTCTGGGGGGACGCCTACTGAAGCTTTCTTT. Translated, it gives CASSSGGTPTEAFF.